This T cell receptor (beta chain) was sequenced for a study of shared clonotypes between healthy human individuals. Study outcomes and limitations: Clonotype sharing among the donors was expected to vary with sequencing depth.

Donors comprised healthy HIV-negative adults lacking recent acute infections or vaccinations. CD4+ cells were split into CD45RA+ naive and CD45RA-negative memory subsets. With regard to this clone: Its cognate antigen is unknown.

The assay was immunoSEQ multiplex PCR, and TCRdb's table has in-frame clones only and misses some. The sample carries some 2,500,000 clones, roughly 93% recorded once. The CDR3 consists of 14 residues. Germline CDR1 is GTSNPN and CDR2 is SVGIG (reference sequence). V was shortened by 0 bases and J by 9 bases, with 12 bases between the two germline ends. The TCR originated in a man younger than 35 in good health. Some clones in this sample may be carry-over from other donors' samples. Sequencing was done on a sample of naive CD4+ T cells from PBMCs. Subset reported: CD45RA+ positively selected. The chain couples TRBV30 to TRBJ1-6; possible D gene TRBD1, 5 bases. Written as DNA, the CDR3 is TGTGCCTGGAGTGTAGCGGCAGGGAGTTCACCCCTCCACTTT. Protein: CAWSVAAGSSPLHF.